The rows below give T cell receptor beta chains drawn from one sample of a study of T cell responses to AZD1222 COVID-19 vaccine. The repertoire was sequenced with immunoSEQ multiplex PCR; TCRdb's copy has only in-frame clones and lacks some. The sample shows about 120,000 clones, more than 75% of them seen only once. Sequencing used peripheral blood, obtained on day 0 of AZD1222 vaccination. The receptors originated from an adult in good health. Both conserved end residues are part of each CDR3. The D gene is left open where the match is weak. Size is omitted from some rows. Given values are once, few, many or a class for expanded clones.

V: TRBV3-1/TRBV3-2; D: TRBD1; J: TRBJ2-3; size: -; CDR3: CASSPWDRISTDTQYF; DNA: TGTGCCAGCAGCCCTTGGGACAGAATAAGCACAGATACGCAGTATTTT
V: TRBV7-8; D: -; J: TRBJ2-2; size: -; CDR3: CASSRTGPGELFF; DNA: TGTGCCAGCAGCCGAACTGGGCCTGGGGAGCTGTTTTTT
V: TRBV5-3; D: TRBD1; J: TRBJ2-7; size: -; CDR3: CARSPLPRGIYEQYF; DNA: TGTGCCAGAAGCCCCCTCCCCAGGGGGATTTACGAGCAGTACTTC
V: TRBV3-1/TRBV3-2; D: -; J: TRBJ2-3; size: -; CDR3: CASSQDLRVAGADTQYF; DNA: TGTGCCAGCAGCCAAGATCTGCGGGTAGCAGGCGCAGATACGCAGTATTTT
V: TRBV12-3/TRBV12-4; D: TRBD1; J: TRBJ1-2; size: few; CDR3: CASSYRGVYGYTF; DNA: TGTGCCAGCAGTTACAGGGGGGTTTATGGCTACACCTTC
V: TRBV28; D: TRBD1; J: TRBJ1-2; size: -; CDR3: CASSLRAGGWGYTF; DNA: TGTGCCAGCAGTTTACGCGCAGGGGGCTGGGGCTACACCTTC
V: TRBV12-3/TRBV12-4; D: -; J: TRBJ1-2; size: -; CDR3: CASSSRLGYTF; DNA: TGTGCCAGCAGTTCACGACTCGGCTACACCTTC
V: TRBV3-1/TRBV3-2; D: TRBD2; J: TRBJ2-2; size: -; CDR3: CASSQGGPGELFF; DNA: TGTGCCAGCAGCCAGGGAGGGCCCGGGGAGCTGTTTTTT
V: TRBV4-2; D: -; J: TRBJ1-2; size: -; CDR3: CASSHKPIPGGLRGYGYTF; DNA: TGTGCCAGCAGCCATAAACCAATTCCCGGGGGCCTCCGGGGATATGGCTACACCTTC
V: TRBV11-2; D: -; J: TRBJ2-7; size: -; CDR3: CASRPGSSYEQYF; DNA: TGTGCCAGCAGACCCGGAAGCTCCTACGAGCAGTACTTC
V: TRBV6-2/TRBV6-3; D: TRBD1; J: TRBJ1-5; size: -; CDR3: CASSYVTGQGNEEPQHF; DNA: TGTGCCAGCAGTTACGTAACGGGACAGGGGAACGAGGAGCCCCAGCATTTT
V: TRBV19; D: -; J: TRBJ2-7; size: -; CDR3: CASRGRQGSTTYEQYF; DNA: TGTGCCAGTAGGGGTCGGCAGGGCTCCACTACCTACGAGCAGTACTTC
V: TRBV3-1/TRBV3-2; D: -; J: TRBJ2-7; size: -; CDR3: CASSQPTLGHEQYF; DNA: TGTGCCAGCAGCCAACCAACACTCGGCCACGAGCAGTACTTC
V: TRBV19; D: TRBD1; J: TRBJ2-2; size: -; CDR3: CASSPDRFRAGELFF; DNA: TGTGCCAGTAGTCCGGACAGGTTTCGGGCCGGGGAGCTGTTTTTT
V: TRBV4-1; D: TRBD1; J: TRBJ2-7; size: -; CDR3: CASSRIGQGFSYEQYF; DNA: TGCGCCAGCAGCCGTATCGGACAGGGGTTCTCCTACGAGCAGTACTTC
V: TRBV29-1; D: -; J: TRBJ1-1; size: -; CDR3: CSGILGWYTEAFF; DNA: TGCAGCGGGATCCTAGGTTGGTACACTGAAGCTTTCTTT
V: TRBV6-5; D: -; J: TRBJ2-7; size: -; CDR3: CASTFDRRTREQYF; DNA: TGTGCCAGCACTTTCGACAGGAGGACTCGTGAGCAGTACTTC
V: TRBV28; D: TRBD2; J: TRBJ2-7; size: once; CDR3: CASSWTSGGAYEQYF; DNA: TGTGCCAGCAGTTGGACTAGCGGGGGGGCCTACGAGCAGTACTTC
V: TRBV10-3; D: -; J: TRBJ2-3; size: -; CDR3: CAISAPTSTDTQYF; DNA: TGTGCCATCAGTGCCCCGACTAGCACAGATACGCAGTATTTT
V: TRBV5-6; D: -; J: TRBJ1-1; size: -; CDR3: CASSLEGRVWAFF; DNA: TGTGCCAGCAGCTTGGAGGGAAGGGTATGGGCTTTCTTT
V: TRBV28; D: -; J: TRBJ1-5; size: few; CDR3: CASREGNNQPQHF; DNA: TGTGCCAGCCGGGAGGGCAACAATCAGCCCCAGCATTTT
V: TRBV18; D: -; J: TRBJ1-5; size: -; CDR3: CASSPVDQPQHF; DNA: TGTGCCAGCTCACCAGTTGATCAGCCCCAGCATTTT
V: TRBV5-3; D: TRBD1; J: TRBJ1-1; size: -; CDR3: CARSSDRENTEAFF; DNA: TGTGCCAGAAGCTCAGACAGGGAGAACACTGAAGCTTTCTTT
V: TRBV9; D: TRBD1; J: TRBJ1-4; size: -; CDR3: CASSVGTGGNEKLFF; DNA: TGTGCCAGCAGCGTAGGGACAGGGGGGAATGAAAAACTGTTTTTT
V: TRBV7-9; D: -; J: TRBJ2-7; size: -; CDR3: CASSPPGGSYEQYF; DNA: TGTGCCAGCAGCCCCCCCGGGGGCTCCTACGAGCAGTACTTC
V: TRBV11-2; D: -; J: TRBJ2-7; size: -; CDR3: CASSWRDPYEQYF; DNA: TGTGCCAGCAGCTGGCGCGACCCCTACGAGCAGTACTTC
V: TRBV24-1; D: TRBD1; J: TRBJ2-2; size: -; CDR3: CATSDFRLASGQSTGELFF; DNA: TGTGCCACCAGTGATTTCCGACTTGCTTCGGGACAGTCCACCGGGGAGCTGTTTTTT
V: TRBV11-2; D: -; J: TRBJ1-4; size: -; CDR3: CASSLLGLGEKLFF; DNA: TGTGCCAGCAGCTTACTAGGGTTGGGTGAAAAACTGTTTTTT
V: TRBV7-8; D: TRBD1; J: TRBJ1-6; size: -; CDR3: CASSPTGTGAYNSPLHF; DNA: TGTGCCAGCAGCCCGACCGGGACAGGAGCTTATAATTCACCCCTCCACTTT
V: TRBV28; D: -; J: TRBJ2-5; size: -; CDR3: CASSQGGVGETQYF; DNA: TGTGCCAGCAGTCAAGGGGGGGTTGGAGAGACCCAGTACTTC
V: TRBV15; D: -; J: TRBJ2-2; size: -; CDR3: CATSRFTGFGELFF; DNA: TGTGCCACCAGCAGATTCACAGGGTTCGGGGAGCTGTTTTTT
V: TRBV9; D: -; J: TRBJ1-4; size: -; CDR3: CASSGPGAQGEKLFF; DNA: TGTGCCAGCAGCGGACCTGGGGCGCAAGGTGAAAAACTGTTTTTT
V: TRBV7-3; D: TRBD1; J: TRBJ2-1; size: -; CDR3: CASSPLGTGYNEQFF; DNA: TGTGCCAGCAGCCCCCTCGGGACAGGTTACAATGAGCAGTTCTTC
V: TRBV27; D: -; J: TRBJ1-2; size: once; CDR3: CASSRQNYGYTF; DNA: TGTGCCAGCAGTAGACAGAACTATGGCTACACCTTC
V: TRBV11-2; D: TRBD1; J: TRBJ1-3; size: -; CDR3: CASSLGARGSSGNTIYF; DNA: TGTGCCAGCAGCTTGGGGGCCAGGGGGTCTTCTGGAAACACCATATATTTT
V: TRBV4-3; D: -; J: TRBJ1-2; size: -; CDR3: CASSQDRSSYGYTF; DNA: TGCGCCAGCAGCCAAGACAGGTCCTCCTATGGCTACACCTTC
V: TRBV12-3/TRBV12-4; D: -; J: TRBJ2-7; size: once; CDR3: CASSPPGLAQYF; DNA: TGTGCCAGCAGTCCCCCCGGTCTTGCCCAGTACTTC
V: TRBV7-2; D: TRBD2; J: TRBJ2-7; size: few; CDR3: CASSLQPGLANYEQYF; DNA: TGTGCCAGCAGCCTCCAACCTGGACTAGCTAACTACGAGCAGTACTTC
V: TRBV5-1; D: -; J: TRBJ2-1; size: -; CDR3: CASSPPSGSKQFF; DNA: TGCGCCAGCAGCCCCCCGTCCGGAAGTAAGCAGTTCTTC
V: TRBV30; D: -; J: TRBJ1-1; size: -; CDR3: CAWGSNTEAFF; DNA: TGTGCCTGGGGCTCGAACACTGAAGCTTTCTTT
V: TRBV9; D: -; J: TRBJ2-1; size: -; CDR3: CASSVVGTDYNEQFF; DNA: TGTGCCAGCAGCGTAGTTGGGACGGATTACAATGAGCAGTTCTTC
V: TRBV3-1/TRBV3-2; D: -; J: TRBJ1-2; size: -; CDR3: CASSPQGLANNYGYTF; DNA: TGTGCCAGCAGCCCACAGGGTTTGGCGAACAACTATGGCTACACCTTC
V: TRBV5-6; D: -; J: TRBJ1-4; size: -; CDR3: CASTPGGTNEKLFF; DNA: TGTGCCAGCACCCCTGGGGGGACTAATGAAAAACTGTTTTTT
V: TRBV14; D: -; J: TRBJ1-2; size: -; CDR3: CASSHVRGYGYTF; DNA: TGTGCCAGCAGCCATGTCAGGGGCTATGGCTACACCTTC
V: TRBV4-2; D: TRBD2; J: TRBJ2-1; size: few; CDR3: CASSQDRGLSGYNEQFF; DNA: TGTGCCAGCAGCCAAGATAGGGGACTAAGCGGTTACAATGAGCAGTTCTTC
V: TRBV6-5; D: -; J: TRBJ2-3; size: -; CDR3: CASRGPSTDTQYF; DNA: TGTGCCAGCAGGGGACCCAGCACAGATACGCAGTATTTT
V: TRBV6-5; D: -; J: TRBJ2-1; size: -; CDR3: CASSYSTGRRHNEQFF; DNA: TGTGCCAGCAGTTACTCGACCGGGAGACGGCACAATGAGCAGTTCTTC
V: TRBV28; D: -; J: TRBJ1-1; size: -; CDR3: CASSLYQGNTEAFF; DNA: TGTGCCAGCAGTTTATATCAGGGCAACACTGAAGCTTTCTTT
V: TRBV28; D: TRBD1; J: TRBJ1-6; size: -; CDR3: CASRTPGGSYNSPLHF; DNA: TGTGCCAGCAGGACTCCAGGGGGCTCCTATAATTCACCCCTCCACTTT
V: TRBV6-5; D: TRBD2; J: TRBJ2-7; size: -; CDR3: CASSLGSGRIYEQYF; DNA: TGTGCCAGCAGCTTAGGAAGCGGGAGGATCTACGAGCAGTACTTC
V: TRBV20-1; D: -; J: TRBJ2-6; size: -; CDR3: CSARDGNVLTF; DNA: TGCAGTGCTAGAGATGGAAACGTCCTGACTTTC
V: TRBV11-2; D: -; J: TRBJ2-3; size: -; CDR3: CASSLFLLSPDTQYF; DNA: TGTGCCAGCAGCTTATTTCTCTTGTCCCCAGATACGCAGTATTTT
V: TRBV9; D: -; J: TRBJ1-3; size: -; CDR3: CASSVVWVRYGGIGNTIYF; DNA: TGTGCCAGCAGCGTAGTTTGGGTTAGGTACGGAGGGATAGGAAACACCATATATTTT
V: TRBV14; D: -; J: TRBJ1-2; size: -; CDR3: CASSQVHGHYGYTF; DNA: TGTGCCAGCAGCCAAGTACACGGGCACTATGGCTACACCTTC